What follows are 25 T cell receptor beta chains derived from one specimen sequenced in a study of shared clonotypes between healthy human individuals. Profiled with immunoSEQ multiplex PCR; TCRdb holds only in-frame clones, not every one. The profile shows a few million clones, approximately 94% of them singletons. The sample comprised naive CD4+ T cells sorted from blood. As to subset: CD45RA+ positively selected. The receptors shown here come from a man between 18 and 35 years old in good health.

This sequence joins TRBV6-1 and TRBJ2-7; maybe TRBD1 (5 bases). The CDR3 runs 15 residues. The germline CDR1 and CDR2 sequences are MNHNS and SASEGT. V lost 7 bases, J lost 1 base, and 17 bases lay in between. In nucleotides, the CDR3 is TGTGCCAGCAACCCTAGGGGATCGCCTTCCTACGAGCAGTACTTC. Residues: CASNPRGSPSYEQYF.

This clone is a singleton in its sample. At the DNA level, this CDR3 is encoded by other sequences in the same sample as well. The chain employs TRBV9 and TRBJ2-7; 9 positions agree with TRBD1. Unmatched junction bases numbered 4, after V lost 2 bases and J lost 4 bases. Germline V gene sequence: CDR1 SGDLS, CDR2 YYNGEE. The CDR3 is 14 residues long. The CDR3 DNA is TGTGCCAGCAGCGTTGAGACAGGGGGGTACGAGCAGTACTTC. Translation gives CASSVETGGYEQYF. The full variable domain, its missing parts supplied by reference TRBV9 and TRBJ2-7, is DSGVTQTPKHLITATGQRVTLRCSPRSGDLSVYWYQQSLDQGLQFLIQYYNGEERAKGNILERFSAQQFPDLHSELNLSSLELGDSALYFCASSVETGGYEQYFGPGTRLTVT.

The DNA for the CDR3 is TGTGCCATCAGCCCGGGACAGGCCAACACCGGGGAGCTGTTTTTT. Its protein is CAISPGQANTGELFF. The chain has TRBV10-3 and TRBJ2-2, with 8 bases fitting TRBD1. V dropped 6 bases and J dropped 2; count of bases not matched to a gene: 5. The CDR3 sequence is 15 residues long. CDR1 is ENHRY, CDR2 SYGVKD, per germline.

This sequence joins TRBV5-6 and TRBJ1-2; D perhaps matches TRBD1 (5 bases). Between the trimmed V and J ends, which lost 1 base and 6 bases, there was a span of 16 bases. This CDR3 spans 15 amino acids. CDR1 is SGHDT and CDR2 is YYEEEE in the germline V gene. The CDR3 nucleotides are TGTGCCAGCAGCTTGCGGGACGGAGCTTCAAATGGCTACACCTTC. It yields the protein CASSLRDGASNGYTF. Filled out from reference TRBV5-6 and TRBJ1-2, the complete variable domain reads DAGVTQSPTHLIKTRGQQVTLRCSPKSGHDTVSWYQQALGQGPQFIFQYYEEEERQRGNFPDRFSGHQFPNYSSELNVNALLLGDSALYLCASSLRDGASNGYTFGSGTRLTVV.

The chain has TRBV5-6 and TRBJ2-3; no firm D call. This CDR3 is 14 amino acids long. V gave up 1 base and J gave up 5 bases, with 11 bases separating them. The germline V gene encodes CDR1 SGHDT and CDR2 YYEEEE. DNA of the CDR3: TGTGCCAGCAGCTTGTCGACTCTTCTAGATACGCAGTATTTT. It codes for CASSLSTLLDTQYF.

Concerning this clone itself: This specimen includes other DNA sequences encoding the same CDR3. The J gene is TRBJ1-1, the V gene TRBV18; TRBD1 might be the D (6 bases). CDR1 and CDR2 (germline): KGHSH, LQKENI. This CDR3 comprises 15 residues. V lost 2 bases, J lost 0 bases, and 10 bases lay in between. CDR3 protein: CASSPAGGMNTEAFF. In nucleotides, the CDR3 is TGTGCCAGCTCACCAGCGGGGGGCATGAACACTGAAGCTTTCTTT.

This clone occurred once. The V and J genes are TRBV13 and TRBJ1-6; a possible D gene is TRBD1 (5 bases). V dropped 0 bases and J dropped 6 bases, with 15 bases sitting between them. This CDR3 contains 17 residues. Germline V CDR1 and CDR2: PRHDT, FYEKMQ (reference sequence). The CDR3 DNA follows: TGTGCCAGCAGCTTAGGCCGGGGACGAAGTAGTAATTCACCCCTCCACTTT. Protein product: CASSLGRGRSSNSPLHF.

V usage is TRBV6-6 and J usage is TRBJ2-5, with D possibly called TRBD1 or TRBD2 (6 bases each). The CDR3 spans 16 residues. Germline V CDR1 and CDR2: MNHNY, SVGAGI (reference sequence). V was trimmed by 9 bases and J by 2 bases, leaving 22 bases between them. The CDR3 loop reads CASGRGERGAQETQYF. The CDR3 DNA sequence: TGTGCCAGTGGGCGAGGAGAGAGGGGGGCACAAGAGACCCAGTACTTC.

The genes are TRBV6-1 and TRBJ2-2, with 7 bases aligning to TRBD2. The V gene end was trimmed by 7 bases and the J gene end by 8 bases; junction bases not matched to a gene: 10. The CDR3 runs 14 residues. Germline V lookup: CDR1 MNHNS, CDR2 SASEGT. CDR3 DNA: TGTGCCAGCAAACTAGCGCTCCAGCAAGGGGAGCTGTTTTTT. Translation gives CASKLALQQGELFF.

The gene calls are TRBV7-2 and TRBJ1-5; D remains unclear. V gave up 6 bases and J gave up 4 bases, with 13 bases separating them. This CDR3 contains 14 residues. The germline CDR1 and CDR2 sequences are SGHTA and FQGNSA. This CDR3 reads CASSSGSLNQPQHF. The CDR3, as DNA: TGTGCCAGCAGTTCCGGGTCCCTTAATCAGCCCCAGCATTTT.

The rearrangement links TRBV11-3 to TRBJ2-5; D is uncertain. V was clipped by 5 bases and J by 1 base, with 11 bases between them. There are 14 residues in the CDR3. Germline CDR1 reads SGHNT; CDR2 reads YENEEA. Here the CDR3 DNA reads TGTGCCAGCAGCCCCGGGCTCTCCCAAGAGACCCAGTACTTC. This translates into CASSPGLSQETQYF.

The V gene is TRBV4-1, the J gene TRBJ2-7; D remains ambiguous. Trimming took off 3 bases at V and 5 bases at J, with 14 bases between the two ends. In germline, CDR1 is MGHRA, CDR2 YSYEKL. This CDR3 has 14 amino acids. In DNA form, the CDR3 reads TGCGCCAGCAGCCACCCGATTCGACGTGACGAGCAGTACTTC. Its protein is CASSHPIRRDEQYF.

V and J are TRBV11-2 and TRBJ2-7; D unclear. Germline CDR1 SGHAT, CDR2 FQNNGV. V dropped 0 bases and J dropped 6 bases, with 12 bases sitting between them. The CDR3 runs 14 residues. This chain's CDR3 is CASSLDPSVREQYF. For the CDR3, the DNA is TGTGCCAGCAGCTTAGATCCGTCAGTTCGCGAGCAGTACTTC.

The chain combines TRBV29-1 with TRBJ2-5; D is possibly TRBD2 (5 bases). Germline values: CDR1 SQVTM, CDR2 ANQGSEA. The ends were cut back, 4 bases at V and 1 base at J, with 16 bases in the middle. The CDR3 is 15 residues long. This chain's CDR3 is CSVVRGRGSQETQYF. In DNA, the CDR3 is TGCAGCGTTGTACGGGGTCGGGGTAGCCAAGAGACCCAGTACTTC.

This chain links TRBV6-5 with TRBJ2-7; D is perhaps TRBD1 (6 bases). Germline CDR1 reads MNHEY; CDR2 reads SVGAGI. CDR3 length: 13 amino acids. V was pared by 6 bases and J by 2 bases, with 11 bases between. This chain's CDR3 is CASSRQETYEQYF. The CDR3, as DNA: TGTGCCAGCAGCCGACAGGAAACCTACGAGCAGTACTTC.

This chain uses TRBV9 with TRBJ2-2, with TRBD2 identical over 9 bases. The CDR3 extends over 19 amino acids. Germline V gene sequence: CDR1 SGDLS, CDR2 YYNGEE. The V segment lost 3 bases and the J segment 0 bases; nucleotides outside the gene matches: 12. The CDR3 here is CASSARLVASGTNTGELFF. CDR3 DNA sequence: TGTGCCAGCAGCGCTCGTCTGGTGGCTAGCGGGACGAACACCGGGGAGCTGTTTTTT.

Concerning this clone itself: Here the CDR3 omits its conserved ending phenylalanine or tryptophan, so a read error is the likely source. The chain is built from TRBV30 and TRBJ1-2, with 8 positions matching TRBD1. The germline CDR1 and CDR2 sequences are GTSNPN and SVGIG (reference sequence). Trimming cost V 1 base and J 3 bases; bases outside gene matches: 4. The CDR3 is 14 amino acids. The CDR3 DNA follows: TGTGCCTGGAGTGCCATGACAGGGGACTATGGCTACACCCTC. This encodes CAWSAMTGDYGYTL.

This chain links TRBV2 with TRBJ1-1; D call uncertain. Trimming pared 8 bases from V and 1 base from J, leaving 11 bases between. Germline V CDR1 and CDR2: SNHLY, FYNNEI. CDR3 length: 13 residues. The CDR3 region is CASCVFGNTEAFF. CDR3 sequence (DNA): TGTGCCAGCTGCGTATTTGGGAACACTGAAGCTTTCTTT.

The chain recombines TRBV30 with TRBJ2-1; D perhaps matches TRBD2 (5 bases). This CDR3 has 17 residues. The germline V gene encodes CDR1 GTSNPN and CDR2 SVGIG (reference sequence). Between the trimmed V and J ends, which lost 2 bases and 3 bases, there was a span of 20 bases. The CDR3 nucleotides read TGTGCCTGGAGTTTCGGAGGTCACCTCAAATTCTACAATGAGCAGTTCTTC. It yields the protein CAWSFGGHLKFYNEQFF.

CDR3 nucleotide sequence: TGTGCCAGCAGCCCCGAGGGGGCGGCGGGGTATAGCAATCAGCCCCAGCATTTT. It specifies CASSPEGAAGYSNQPQHF. The V gene is TRBV12-1, the J gene TRBJ1-5; TRBD1 was called by the table and not checked on the DNA. TRBV12-1 is given as a pseudogene. CDR3 length: 18 amino acids.

This chain uses TRBV28 with TRBJ1-6; TRBD1 matches 7 bases. This CDR3 region has 14 residues. The V segment lost 2 bases and the J segment 11 bases; nucleotides outside the gene matches: 6. From germline, CDR1 is MDHEN and CDR2 SYDVKM. CDR3 protein: CASSLGGGQPPLHF. Written as DNA, the CDR3 is TGTGCCAGCAGTTTAGGAGGGGGCCAGCCACCCCTCCACTTT.

This clone was counted once. The V and J genes are TRBV19 and TRBJ2-1, with D possibly matching TRBD1 (5 bases). The CDR3 has 14 amino acids. Germline V gives CDR1 LNHDA, CDR2 SQIVND (reference sequence). Trimming shortened V by 10 bases and J by 9 bases, and 22 bases separated the two germline ends. CDR3 sequence: CATTKPLGAGEQFF. The CDR3 DNA reads TGTGCCACCACTAAACCCCTAGGGGCCGGTGAGCAGTTCTTC.

The CDR3 spells CASTVLPGQGAGLRPQHF. For the CDR3, the DNA is TGTGCCAGTACCGTCCTCCCGGGACAGGGGGCTGGGTTGCGGCCCCAGCATTTT. V gene TRBV19 combines with J gene TRBJ1-5; 12 nucleotides line up with TRBD1. V lost 7 bases to trimming and J lost 9 bases; unmatched junction nucleotides: 19. This CDR3 region has 18 residues. Germline lookup yields CDR1 LNHDA and CDR2 SQIVND (reference sequence).

This rearrangement joins TRBV15 to TRBJ2-2, with D hard to call. The CDR3 is 15 amino acids. CDR1 and CDR2 (germline): LNHNV, YYDKDF (reference sequence). V gave up 3 bases and J gave up 7 bases, with 15 bases separating them. DNA for the CDR3: TGTGCCACCAGCAGCGAAAAAGGGTGGGGCGGGGAGCTGTTTTTT. Translation: CATSSEKGWGGELFF.

A word on this clone: A read error may account for a junction end that differs from germline. This chain's CDR3 is CASREGTVSTDTQYF. CDR3 in DNA: TGTGCCAGCAGGGAAGGGACAGTTAGCACAGATACGCAGTATTTT. This rearrangement joins TRBV6-1 to TRBJ2-3; 7 bases are a match to TRBD1. CDR1 and CDR2 from the germline V gene are MNHNS and SASEGT. This CDR3 region has 15 residues.